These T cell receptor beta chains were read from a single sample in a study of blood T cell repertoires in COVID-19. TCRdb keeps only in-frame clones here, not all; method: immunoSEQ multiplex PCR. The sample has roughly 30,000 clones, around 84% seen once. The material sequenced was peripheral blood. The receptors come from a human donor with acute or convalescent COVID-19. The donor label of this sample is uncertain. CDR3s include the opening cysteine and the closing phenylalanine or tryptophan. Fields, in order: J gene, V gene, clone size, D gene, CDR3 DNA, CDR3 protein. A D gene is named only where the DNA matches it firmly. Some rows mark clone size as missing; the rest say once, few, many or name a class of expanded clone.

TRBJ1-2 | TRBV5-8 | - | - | TGTGCCAGCAGCCCCGGGAGCGGACTTAACTATGGCTACACCTTC | CASSPGSGLNYGYTF
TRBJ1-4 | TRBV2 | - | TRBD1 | TGTGCCAGCAGGGGACAGTCTAATGAAAAACTGTTTTTT | CASRGQSNEKLFF
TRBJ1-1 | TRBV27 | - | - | TGTGCCAGCACCGAAGCCCCGGCGGCGCGCACTGAAGCTTTCTTT | CASTEAPAARTEAFF
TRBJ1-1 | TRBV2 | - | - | TGTGCCAGCGGGTCTCCAGGGGAGGGCACTGAAGCTTTCTTT | CASGSPGEGTEAFF
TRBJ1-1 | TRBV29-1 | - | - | TGCAGCGTTGCCCTGGGAGGACTGAACACTGAAGCTTTCTTT | CSVALGGLNTEAFF
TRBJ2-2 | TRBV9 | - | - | TGTGCCAGCAGCGTAGGTGGCGGGATGGAGATCGGGGAGCTGTTTTTT | CASSVGGGMEIGELFF
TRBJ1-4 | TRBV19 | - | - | TGTGCCAGTAGTTACGGCGGACTCATTTTACAACATGAAAAACTGTTTTTT | CASSYGGLILQHEKLFF
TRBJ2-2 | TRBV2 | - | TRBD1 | TGTGCCAGCACGGGACAGGACGTAACCGGGGAGCTGTTTTTT | CASTGQDVTGELFF
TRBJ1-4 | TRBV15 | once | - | TGTGCCACCAGCCGTTATGGGGGGGCGTTTGAAAAACTGTTTTTT | CATSRYGGAFEKLFF
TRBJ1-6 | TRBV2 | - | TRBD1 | TGTGCCAGCAGTGGACAGGGGGCTGATAATTCACCCCTCCACTTT | CASSGQGADNSPLHF
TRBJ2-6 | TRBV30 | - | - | TGTGCCTGGAGCGGCGGAGGAGCTGGGGCCAACGTCCTGACTTTC | CAWSGGGAGANVLTF
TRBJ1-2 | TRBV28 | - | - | TGTGCCAGCAGTTTCCTAAAGGAGACCAATGGCTACACCTTC | CASSFLKETNGYTF
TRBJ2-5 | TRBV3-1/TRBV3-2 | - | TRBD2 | TGTGCCAGCAGCCAACCCGTGGGACTAGCGGGAGCCCCCCCCGAGGGAGAGACCCAGTACTTC | CASSQPVGLAGAPPEGETQYF
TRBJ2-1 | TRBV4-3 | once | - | TGCGCCAGCAGCCGTAGCTTAATCTTGGGTGAGCAGTTCTTC | CASSRSLILGEQFF
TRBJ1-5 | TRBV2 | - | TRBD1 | TGTGCCAGCAGCGGACAGGGGGTTAATCAGCCCCAGCATTTT | CASSGQGVNQPQHF
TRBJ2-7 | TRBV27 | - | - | TGTGCCAGCAGTTTAGCGGTTGGCCCGAACTACGAGCAGTACTTC | CASSLAVGPNYEQYF
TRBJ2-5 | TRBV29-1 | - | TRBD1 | TGCAGCGTTGAAGGGAGGACAGGAGAGACCCAGTACTTC | CSVEGRTGETQYF
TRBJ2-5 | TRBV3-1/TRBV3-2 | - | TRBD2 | TGTGCCAGCAGCCAAGGGAGAGATAGCGGGGGTCAAGAGACCCAGTACTTC | CASSQGRDSGGQETQYF
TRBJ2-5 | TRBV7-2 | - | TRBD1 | TGTGCCAGCAGCCCCGGGACAGGGGAAAGAGAGACCCAGTACTTC | CASSPGTGERETQYF
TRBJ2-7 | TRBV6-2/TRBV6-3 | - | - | TGTGCCAGCAGTTACTCGGCAGGCCTCGAGCAGTACTTC | CASSYSAGLEQYF
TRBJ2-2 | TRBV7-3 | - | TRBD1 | TGTGCCAGCAGCTTAACGTCTACAGGGGCCGGGGAGCTGTTTTTT | CASSLTSTGAGELFF
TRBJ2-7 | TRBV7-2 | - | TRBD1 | TGTGCCAGCAGCTTAGTCCCCGGACAGGGCATGGGTTCCTACGAGCAGTACTTC | CASSLVPGQGMGSYEQYF
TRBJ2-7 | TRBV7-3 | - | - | TGTGCCAGCAGCTTAATGCGGAACTACGAGCAGTACTTC | CASSLMRNYEQYF
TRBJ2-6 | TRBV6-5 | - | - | TGTGCCAGCAGAGCAGGGCAAGCAGGGGCCAACGTCCTGACTTTC | CASRAGQAGANVLTF
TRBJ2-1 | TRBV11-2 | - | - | TGTGCCAGCAGCTTAGATACGGGAGAGTACAATGAGCAGTTCTTC | CASSLDTGEYNEQFF
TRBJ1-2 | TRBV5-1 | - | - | TGCGCCAGCAGCTTGGATTCCCAGGGTGGCTATGGCTACACCTTC | CASSLDSQGGYGYTF
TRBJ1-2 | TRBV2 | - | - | TGTGCCAGTACGACGCCGGGGGAAGGGCGCGGCTACACCTTC | CASTTPGEGRGYTF
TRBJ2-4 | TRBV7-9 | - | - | TGTGCCAGCAGCCCACTCCTCGGACTAGCCAAAAACATTCAGTACTTC | CASSPLLGLAKNIQYF